A single sample gave rise to the 29 T cell receptor beta chains below, sequenced in a study of shared clonotypes between healthy human individuals. Measured with immunoSEQ multiplex PCR; TCRdb has only the in-frame clones, and not every one. This repertoire shows 950,000 to 1,200,000 clones, about 80% found once; its top ten account for about 0.94%. Sequenced sample: memory CD4+ T cells from PBMCs. Subset indicated: CD45RA-negative fraction. The receptor source for this set is a young man in good health. Some clones in this sample may be carry-over from other donors' samples.

The V gene is TRBV7-3, the J gene TRBJ1-3; weak D call: TRBD1 (6 bases). The CDR3 covers 13 residues. Germline lookup yields CDR1 SGHTA and CDR2 FQGTGA. Trimming took off 5 bases at V and 2 bases at J, with 7 bases between the two ends. The CDR3 sequence: CASSQGPGNTIYF. Here the CDR3 DNA reads TGTGCCAGCAGCCAGGGGCCTGGAAACACCATATATTTT.

The chain uses TRBV9 and TRBJ2-1; D is ambiguous. The germline V gene has CDR1 SGDLS and CDR2 YYNGEE. Deletions cut 0 bases from V and 2 bases from J, with 12 bases between. The CDR3 length is 16 residues. CDR3 sequence: CASSVDSGLAYNEQFF. The CDR3 bases are TGTGCCAGCAGCGTAGATTCTGGGCTCGCCTACAATGAGCAGTTCTTC.

This clone came up a few times. The chain links TRBV7-8 to TRBJ2-7; 7 positions match TRBD2. J lost 2 bases, V lost 4 bases, and 5 bases had no gene match. This CDR3 contains 14 residues. The germline CDR1 and CDR2 sequences are SGHVS and FQNEAQ. The DNA for the CDR3 is TGTGCCAGCAGCTCCCCGACTAGCCCCTACGAGCAGTACTTC. Amino acid sequence: CASSSPTSPYEQYF.

The chain carries TRBV30 and TRBJ1-2, with 9 bases that match TRBD1. V was clipped by 2 bases and J by 3 bases; unmatched bases: 7. This CDR3 is built from 15 residues. CDR1 is GTSNPN, CDR2 SVGIG, per germline (reference sequence). CDR3: CAWSLYRGPYYGYTF. DNA of the CDR3: TGTGCCTGGAGTTTATACAGGGGGCCCTACTATGGCTACACCTTC.

The V call is TRBV28, the J call TRBJ1-4; D not certain. The V gene lost 4 bases and the J gene lost 4 bases, with 7 bases spanning the gap. The CDR3 spans 13 residues. Per the germline V gene, CDR1 is MDHEN and CDR2 is SYDVKM. CDR3 protein: CASSSANNEKLFF. DNA for the CDR3: TGTGCCAGCAGTTCCGCCAATAATGAAAAACTGTTTTTT.

The rearrangement uses TRBV9 and TRBJ1-2; D unclear. V gave up 0 bases and J gave up 4 bases, with 10 bases separating them. CDR3 length: 14 residues. Germline CDR1 SGDLS, CDR2 YYNGEE. The DNA of the CDR3 is TGTGCCAGCAGCGTAGATGGCAGCTTCTATGGCTACACCTTC. Residues: CASSVDGSFYGYTF.

The gene calls are TRBV18 and TRBJ1-1; D possibly corresponds to TRBD1 (5 bases). Germline assignment: CDR1 KGHSH and CDR2 LQKENI. This CDR3 has 14 amino acids. The ends were cut back, 3 bases at V and 6 bases at J, with 14 bases in the middle. In DNA, the CDR3 is TGTGCCAGCTCACCCCTGGCCAGGGATGCTGAAGCTTTCTTT. Translating gives CASSPLARDAEAFF.

CDR3 in DNA: TGTGCCAGTAGTATTAGGGGACAGGGGCTTGGGAATCAGCCCCAGCATTTT. Its protein product is CASSIRGQGLGNQPQHF. This chain links TRBV19 with TRBJ1-5; 10 nucleotides agree with TRBD1. The CDR3 extends over 17 amino acids. After removal of 3 bases from V and 4 bases from J, the junction contained 9 bases not matched to a gene. Germline V gives CDR1 LNHDA, CDR2 SQIVND (reference sequence).

The chain is built from TRBV2 and TRBJ2-5; 9 nucleotides align to TRBD1. The CDR3 has 15 residues. The germline CDR1 and CDR2 sequences are SNHLY and FYNNEI. V lost 5 bases and J lost 1; bases outside the gene matches: 5. The CDR3 protein is CASSRQGVIQETQYF. The CDR3 nucleotides are TGTGCCAGCAGTCGACAGGGGGTCATCCAAGAGACCCAGTACTTC.

This clone has just a few counts. V and J are TRBV7-2 and TRBJ2-5; unclear D gene. This CDR3 has 13 residues. V dropped 9 bases and J dropped 1 base, with 12 bases sitting between them. Germline CDR1 and CDR2: SGHTA and FQGNSA. DNA of the CDR3: TGTGCCAGTACCTGGGGTGGCCAAGAGACCCAGTACTTC. Amino acids: CASTWGGQETQYF.

This chain joins TRBV18 and TRBJ1-3; D uncertain. Germline lookup yields CDR1 KGHSH and CDR2 LQKENI. CDR3 length equals 15 residues. V shed 5 bases and J shed 0 bases, with 11 bases lying between them. The CDR3 nucleotides are TGTGCCAGCTCAACTCGGACCCTCTCTGGAAACACCATATATTTT. Protein sequence: CASSTRTLSGNTIYF.

The rearrangement joins TRBV29-1 to TRBJ2-1; 7 bases match TRBD2. Germline V gene sequence: CDR1 SQVTM, CDR2 ANQGSEA. Unmatched junction bases numbered 14, after V lost 7 bases and J lost 2 bases. This CDR3 spans 16 amino acids. The CDR3 bases are TGCAGCGCGGTCCCCGCGCGGCGGGGGACCTACAATGAGCAGTTCTTC. Protein sequence: CSAVPARRGTYNEQFF.

This rearrangement joins TRBV6-5 to TRBJ2-5, with D tentatively TRBD1 (7 bases). CDR3 length: 16 amino acids. V lost 4 bases to trimming and J lost 4 bases, with 19 bases between them. Per germline, CDR1 MNHEY and CDR2 SVGAGI. CDR3 DNA sequence: TGTGCCAGCAGTTCAGGGGGACTCGGCTTCGGAGAGACCCAGTACTTC. Protein sequence: CASSSGGLGFGETQYF.

V gene TRBV5-1 combines with J gene TRBJ2-2; D gene unclear. The CDR3 has 13 residues. Germline V gene sequence: CDR1 SGHRS, CDR2 YFSETQ. V lost 4 bases and J lost 4, with 8 bases in between. In DNA form, the CDR3 reads TGCGCCAGCAGCGCCCAAACCACCGGGGAGCTGTTTTTT. As protein: CASSAQTTGELFF.

This clone has a single count. The V call is TRBV5-4, the J call TRBJ2-1, with 15 bases aligning to TRBD2. J was trimmed by 6 bases and V by 4 bases; bases with no gene match: 8. Germline CDR1 and CDR2: SGHNT and YYREEE (reference sequence). The CDR3 covers 17 residues. The CDR3 sequence is CASSQGLAGGGGNEQFF. The DNA for the CDR3 is TGTGCCAGCAGCCAGGGACTAGCGGGAGGTGGGGGCAATGAGCAGTTCTTC.

The chain has TRBV15 and TRBJ1-1, with 10 nucleotides matching TRBD1. After removal of 5 bases from V and 1 base from J, the junction contained 4 bases not matched to a gene. The length of the CDR3 is 15 residues. The germline V gene encodes CDR1 LNHNV and CDR2 YYDKDF (reference sequence). In nucleotides, the CDR3 is TGTGCCACCAGCCCTCGGACAGGGGGGAACACTGAAGCTTTCTTT. It codes for CATSPRTGGNTEAFF.

Many counts were recorded for this clone. Other DNA sequences within the sample encode an identical CDR3. The chain has TRBV29-1 and TRBJ1-2, with D possibly matching TRBD1 (6 bases). Germline assignment: CDR1 SQVTM and CDR2 ANQGSEA. The CDR3 covers 11 residues. V gave up 4 bases and J gave up 3 bases, with 6 bases separating them. The CDR3 region has the DNA TGCAGCGTTGGACAGGACTATGGCTACACCTTC. It is translated as CSVGQDYGYTF. The variable domain in full, with the rest retrieved from reference TRBV29-1 and TRBJ1-2, is SAVISQKPSRDICQRGTSLTIQCQVDSQVTMMFWYRQQPGQSLTLIATANQGSEATYESGFVIDKFPISRPNLTFSTLTVSNMSPEDSSIYLCSVGQDYGYTFGSGTRLTVV.

This chain uses TRBV27 with TRBJ1-4; D is unclear. V was shortened by 3 bases and J by 8 bases, with 16 bases between the two germline ends. The CDR3 loop spans 15 amino acids. Germline V gene sequence: CDR1 MNHEY, CDR2 SMNVEV (reference sequence). This chain's CDR3 is CASSFARGREEKLFF. The CDR3 nucleotides are TGTGCCAGCAGTTTCGCCCGAGGCCGAGAGGAAAAACTGTTTTTT.

V usage is TRBV5-6 and J usage is TRBJ2-2; D is possibly TRBD2 (6 bases). This CDR3 spans 17 amino acids. The V and J ends lost 5 bases and 1 base respectively, with 18 bases between them. Germline V gene sequence: CDR1 SGHDT, CDR2 YYEEEE. The CDR3 DNA reads as TGTGCCAGCAGGGAGGGTGGAGGATACGTGAACACCGGGGAGCTGTTTTTT. Translating gives CASREGGGYVNTGELFF.

The gene calls are TRBV7-8 and TRBJ1-1, with no clear D. Trimming stripped 0 bases from V and 3 bases from J, with 8 bases between. There are 14 residues in the CDR3. From germline, CDR1 is SGHVS and CDR2 FQNEAQ. The CDR3 sequence is CASSLARADTEAFF. The CDR3 DNA is TGTGCCAGCAGCTTAGCGCGGGCTGACACTGAAGCTTTCTTT.

The chain employs TRBV28 and TRBJ2-5; 7 bases are a match to TRBD1. Germline V gene sequence: CDR1 MDHEN, CDR2 SYDVKM. The CDR3 spans 17 residues. Trimming took 4 bases from V and 4 from J; bases not matched to a gene: 15. CDR3 sequence reads: CASSSPPGRTGAETQYF. The CDR3 coding sequence is TGTGCCAGCAGTTCTCCACCTGGCCGGACAGGAGCAGAGACCCAGTACTTC.

The rearrangement links TRBV19 to TRBJ2-1; 8 positions match TRBD2. CDR3 length equals 15 residues. Germline loops: CDR1 LNHDA, CDR2 SQIVND (reference sequence). V shed 5 bases and J 8 bases; nucleotides not matched to a gene: 11. The CDR3 coding sequence is TGTGCCAGTAGTGTCCCCTACTCGACTAGCGATGAGCAGTTCTTC. The encoded protein is CASSVPYSTSDEQFF.

The gene calls are TRBV7-8 and TRBJ2-3; 8 bases line up with TRBD1. V was clipped by 0 bases and J by 1 base; unmatched bases: 3. The length of the CDR3 is 16 residues. CDR1 SGHVS and CDR2 FQNEAQ come from the germline V gene. CDR3 in amino acids: CASSLAARGRTDTQYF. The CDR3 DNA reads TGTGCCAGCAGCTTAGCGGCCAGGGGGCGCACAGATACGCAGTATTTT.

The chain is built from TRBV4-2 and TRBJ2-1, with D perhaps TRBD1 (6 bases). The V end lost 1 base, the J end lost 6 bases, and 13 bases lay between the germline ends. In germline, CDR1 is LGHNA, CDR2 YNFKEQ. The CDR3 length is 15 residues. The chain's CDR3 is CASSQGTAITNEQFF. The CDR3, as DNA: TGTGCCAGCAGCCAAGGGACAGCAATAACCAATGAGCAGTTCTTC.

The V and J genes are TRBV9 and TRBJ1-2; D is uncertain. V dropped 4 bases and J dropped 8 bases, with 18 bases sitting between them. Germline lookup yields CDR1 SGDLS and CDR2 YYNGEE. The CDR3 sequence is 14 residues long. The CDR3, as DNA: TGTGCCAGCAGCCCCCGTGCGGCTCCGGGGGGCTACACCTTC. This translates into CASSPRAAPGGYTF.

The V and J genes are TRBV5-1 and TRBJ2-6; D unclear. The CDR3 has 15 residues. V was shortened by 1 base and J by 0 bases, with 5 bases between the two germline ends. Germline CDR1 SGHRS, CDR2 YFSETQ. Here the CDR3 reads CASSLTASGANVLTF. The CDR3 nucleotides read TGCGCCAGCAGCTTGACAGCCTCTGGGGCCAACGTCCTGACTTTC.

Here the CDR3 DNA reads TGTGCCAGCTCCCTTCGGGAGCTGGGGGAGACCCAGTACTTC. This translates into CASSLRELGETQYF. The chain recombines TRBV18 with TRBJ2-5; D possibly corresponds to TRBD2 (6 bases). CDR3 length: 14 residues. Trimming pared 6 bases from V and 5 bases from J, leaving 16 bases between. Germline V gene lookup returns CDR1 KGHSH and CDR2 LQKENI.

As to this clone: The sample holds other DNA sequences that translate to the same CDR3. The chain's CDR3 is CASSLYTGELFF. CDR3 in DNA: TGTGCCAGCAGCCTATACACCGGGGAGCTGTTTTTT. V gene TRBV7-3 combines with J gene TRBJ2-2; D gene uncertain. There are 12 residues in the CDR3. Germline V gives CDR1 SGHTA, CDR2 FQGTGA. Trimming left V 5 bases short and J 3 bases short, with 4 bases between.

This chain uses TRBV30 with TRBJ2-7; a possible D gene is TRBD2 (6 bases). CDR1 and CDR2 from the germline V gene are GTSNPN and SVGIG (reference sequence). V was cut by 0 bases and J by 5 bases, with 17 bases left in between. CDR3 length equals 15 residues. The CDR3 protein is CAWSVSSGLRNEQYF. In DNA, the CDR3 is TGTGCCTGGAGTGTTTCCAGCGGGTTAAGGAACGAGCAGTACTTC.